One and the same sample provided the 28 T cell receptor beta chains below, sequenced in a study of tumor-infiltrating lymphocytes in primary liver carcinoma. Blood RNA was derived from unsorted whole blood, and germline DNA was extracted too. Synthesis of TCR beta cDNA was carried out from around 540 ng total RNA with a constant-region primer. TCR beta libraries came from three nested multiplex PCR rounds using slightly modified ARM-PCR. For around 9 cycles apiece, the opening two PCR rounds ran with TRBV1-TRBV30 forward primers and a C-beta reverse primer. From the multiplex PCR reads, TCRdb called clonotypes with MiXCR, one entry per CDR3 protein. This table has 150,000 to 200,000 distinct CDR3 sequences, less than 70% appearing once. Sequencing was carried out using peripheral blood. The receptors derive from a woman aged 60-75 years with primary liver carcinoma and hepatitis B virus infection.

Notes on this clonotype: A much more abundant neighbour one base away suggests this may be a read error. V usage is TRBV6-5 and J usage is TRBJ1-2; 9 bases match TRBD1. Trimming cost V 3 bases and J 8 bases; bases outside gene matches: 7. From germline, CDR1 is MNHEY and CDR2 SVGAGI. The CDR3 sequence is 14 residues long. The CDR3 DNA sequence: TGTGCCAGCAGTTATTTACAGGGGGCGTGCGGCTACACCTTC. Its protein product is CASSYLQGACGYTF.

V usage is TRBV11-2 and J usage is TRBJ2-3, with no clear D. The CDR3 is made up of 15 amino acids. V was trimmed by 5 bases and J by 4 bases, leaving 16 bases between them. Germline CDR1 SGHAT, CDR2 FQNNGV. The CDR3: CASSPVWAGPDTQYF. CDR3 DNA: TGTGCCAGCAGCCCGGTGTGGGCTGGCCCAGATACGCAGTATTTT.

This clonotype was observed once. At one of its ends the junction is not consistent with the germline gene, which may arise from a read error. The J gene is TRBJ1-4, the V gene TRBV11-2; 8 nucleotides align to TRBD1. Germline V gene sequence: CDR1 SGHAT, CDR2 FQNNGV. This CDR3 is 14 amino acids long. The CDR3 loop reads CAISWDRSNEKVFF. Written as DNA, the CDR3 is TGTGCCATCAGCTGGGACAGGTCTAATGAAAAAGTGTTTTTT.

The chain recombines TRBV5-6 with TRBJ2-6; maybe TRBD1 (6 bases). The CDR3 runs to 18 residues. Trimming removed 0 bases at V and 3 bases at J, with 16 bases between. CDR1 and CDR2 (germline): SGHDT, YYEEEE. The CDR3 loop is CASSLVGQGSIGANVLTF. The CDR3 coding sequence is TGTGCCAGCAGCTTGGTGGGGCAGGGGTCCATTGGGGCCAACGTCCTGACTTTC.

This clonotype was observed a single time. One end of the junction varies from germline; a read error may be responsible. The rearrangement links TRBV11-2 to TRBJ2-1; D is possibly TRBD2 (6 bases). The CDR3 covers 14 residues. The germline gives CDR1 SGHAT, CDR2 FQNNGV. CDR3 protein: CASNLTGGRDGQFF. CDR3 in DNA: TGTGCCAGCAACTTAACGGGTGGGCGGGATGGGCAGTTCTTC.

CDR3 sequence (DNA): TGTGCCAGCAGCACCAACAGGGGCCGTAACAATGAGCAGTTCTTC. Protein: CASSTNRGRNNEQFF. The rearrangement links TRBV7-9 to TRBJ2-1, with 7 bases fitting TRBD1. Germline V gene lookup returns CDR1 SEHNR and CDR2 FQNEAQ (reference sequence). The CDR3 contains 15 residues. Losses at the gene ends were 5 bases for V and 5 bases for J; bases not matched to a gene: 9.

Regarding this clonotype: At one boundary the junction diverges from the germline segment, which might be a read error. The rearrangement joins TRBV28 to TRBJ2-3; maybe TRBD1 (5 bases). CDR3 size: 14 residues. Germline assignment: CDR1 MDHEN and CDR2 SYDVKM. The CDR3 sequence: CDSMTESSTDTQYF. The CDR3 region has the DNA TGTGACAGCATGACAGAGTCTAGCACAGATACGCAGTATTTT.

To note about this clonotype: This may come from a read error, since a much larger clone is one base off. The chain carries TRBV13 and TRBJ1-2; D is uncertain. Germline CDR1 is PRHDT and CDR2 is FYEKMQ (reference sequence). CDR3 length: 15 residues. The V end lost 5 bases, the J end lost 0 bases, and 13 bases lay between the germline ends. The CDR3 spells CASSTTPGTNYGYTF. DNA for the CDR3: TGTGCCAGCAGCACCACTCCGGGAACTAACTATGGCTACACCTTC. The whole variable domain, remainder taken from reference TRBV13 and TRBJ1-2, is AAGVIQSPRHLIKEKRETATLKCYPIPRHDTVYWYQQGPGQDPQFLISFYEKMQSDKGSIPDRFSAQQFSDYHSELNMSSLELGDSALYFCASSTTPGTNYGYTFGSGTRLTVV.

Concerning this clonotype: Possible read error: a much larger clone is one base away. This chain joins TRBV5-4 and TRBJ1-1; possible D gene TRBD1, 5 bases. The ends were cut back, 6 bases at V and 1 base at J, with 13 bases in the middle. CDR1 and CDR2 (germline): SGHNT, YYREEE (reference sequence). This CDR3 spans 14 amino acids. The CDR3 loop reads CASTKDGQNTEAFF. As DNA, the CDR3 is TGTGCCAGCACCAAGGATGGACAGAACACTGAAGCTTTCTTT.

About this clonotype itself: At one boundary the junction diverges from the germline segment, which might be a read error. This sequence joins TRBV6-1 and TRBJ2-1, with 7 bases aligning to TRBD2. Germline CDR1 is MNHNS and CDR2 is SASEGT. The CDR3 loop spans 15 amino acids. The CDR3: CGSSTSVSSYNEQFF. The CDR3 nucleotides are TGTGGCAGCAGTACTAGCGTGAGCTCCTACAATGAGCAGTTCTTC.

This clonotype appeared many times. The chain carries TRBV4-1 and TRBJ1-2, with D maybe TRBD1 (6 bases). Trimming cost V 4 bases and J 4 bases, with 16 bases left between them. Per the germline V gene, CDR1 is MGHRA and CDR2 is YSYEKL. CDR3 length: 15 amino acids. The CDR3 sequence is CASSPPSGTIYGYTF. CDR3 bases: TGCGCCAGCAGCCCCCCTTCAGGGACAATCTATGGCTACACCTTC.

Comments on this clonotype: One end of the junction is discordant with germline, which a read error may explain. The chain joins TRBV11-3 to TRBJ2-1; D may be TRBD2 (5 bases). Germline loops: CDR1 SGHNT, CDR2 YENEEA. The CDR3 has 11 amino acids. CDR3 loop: CTSGLNNEQFF. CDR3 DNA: TGTACCAGCGGCTTAAACAATGAGCAGTTCTTC.

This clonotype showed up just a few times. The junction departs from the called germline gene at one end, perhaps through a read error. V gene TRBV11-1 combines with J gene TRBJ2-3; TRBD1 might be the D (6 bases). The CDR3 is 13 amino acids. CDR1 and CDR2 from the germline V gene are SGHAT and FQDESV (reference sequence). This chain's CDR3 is CTSSPQGTDTQYF. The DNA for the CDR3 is TGTACCAGCAGCCCTCAGGGGACGGATACGCAGTATTTT.

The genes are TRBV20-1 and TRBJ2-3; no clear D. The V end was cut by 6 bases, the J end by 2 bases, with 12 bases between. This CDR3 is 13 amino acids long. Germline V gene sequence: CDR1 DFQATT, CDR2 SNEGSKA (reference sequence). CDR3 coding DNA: TGCAGTGCCCAAGGGTATAACACAGATACGCAGTATTTT. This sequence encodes CSAQGYNTDTQYF.

The CDR3 is CVSSLNDAYEQFF. The CDR3 DNA sequence: TGTGTCAGTAGCTTAAATGATGCCTATGAGCAGTTCTTC. The genes are TRBV11-2 and TRBJ2-1; D is unclear. CDR1 and CDR2 (germline): SGHAT, FQNNGV. The CDR3 consists of 13 residues. Complete variable domain (other parts from reference TRBV11-2 and TRBJ2-1): EAGVAQSPRYKIIEKRQSVAFWCNPISGHATLYWYQQILGQGPKLLIQFQNNGVVDDSQLPKDRFSAERLKGVDSTLKIQPAKLEDSAVYLCVSSLNDAYEQFFGPGTRLTVL.

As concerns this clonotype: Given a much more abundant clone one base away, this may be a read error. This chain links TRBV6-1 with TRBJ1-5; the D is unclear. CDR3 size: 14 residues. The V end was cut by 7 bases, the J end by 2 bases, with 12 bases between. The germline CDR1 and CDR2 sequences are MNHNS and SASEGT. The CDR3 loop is CASNEGGGNQPQHF. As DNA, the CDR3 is TGTGCCAGCAATGAGGGTGGAGGCAATCAGCCCCAGCATTTT.

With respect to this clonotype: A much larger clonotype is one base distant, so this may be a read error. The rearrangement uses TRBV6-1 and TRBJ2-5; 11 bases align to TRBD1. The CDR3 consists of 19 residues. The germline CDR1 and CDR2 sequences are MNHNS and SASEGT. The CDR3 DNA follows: TGTACCAGCAGTGAAACATTCTGGACAGGGGGCGGAAGCCAAGAGACCCAGTACTTC. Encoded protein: CTSSETFWTGGGSQETQYF.

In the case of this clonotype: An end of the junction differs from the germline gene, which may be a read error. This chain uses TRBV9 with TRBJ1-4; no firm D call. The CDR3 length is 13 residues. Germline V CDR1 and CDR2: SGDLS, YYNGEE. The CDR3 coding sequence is TGTGCCAGCAGAGTAGGATACGGTGAAAAACTGTTTTTT. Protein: CASRVGYGEKLFF.

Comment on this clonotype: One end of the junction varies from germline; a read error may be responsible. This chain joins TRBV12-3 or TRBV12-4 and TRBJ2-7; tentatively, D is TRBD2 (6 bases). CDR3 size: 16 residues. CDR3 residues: CASGLGGANGSYEQYF. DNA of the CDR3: TGTGCCAGCGGTTTGGGCGGGGCTAACGGGTCCTACGAGCAGTACTTC.

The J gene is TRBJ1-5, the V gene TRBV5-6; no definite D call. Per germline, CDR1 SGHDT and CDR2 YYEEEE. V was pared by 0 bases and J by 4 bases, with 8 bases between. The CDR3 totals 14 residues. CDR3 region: CASSLGSTNQPQHF. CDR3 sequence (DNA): TGTGCCAGCAGCTTGGGGTCGACTAATCAGCCCCAGCATTTT.

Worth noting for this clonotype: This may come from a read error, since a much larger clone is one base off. The CDR3: CASSYSKLAACSYEQYF. The DNA of the CDR3 is TGTGCCAGCAGTTACTCAAAGCTAGCGGCGTGCTCCTACGAGCAGTACTTC. This chain joins TRBV6-5 and TRBJ2-7, with 7 bases identical to TRBD2. Germline V gene data show CDR1 as MNHEY and CDR2 as SVGAGI. The V segment lost 0 bases and the J segment 0 bases; nucleotides outside the gene matches: 8. The CDR3 sequence is 17 residues long.

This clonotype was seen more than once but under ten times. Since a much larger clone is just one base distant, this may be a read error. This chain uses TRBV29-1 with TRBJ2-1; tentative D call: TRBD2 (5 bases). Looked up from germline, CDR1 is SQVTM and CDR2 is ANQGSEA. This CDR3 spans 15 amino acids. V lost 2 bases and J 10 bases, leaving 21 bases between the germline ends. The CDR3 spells CSVESGRRRLGEQFF. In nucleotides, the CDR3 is TGCAGCGTTGAATCAGGCAGGAGGCGCCTGGGGGAGCAGTTCTTC.

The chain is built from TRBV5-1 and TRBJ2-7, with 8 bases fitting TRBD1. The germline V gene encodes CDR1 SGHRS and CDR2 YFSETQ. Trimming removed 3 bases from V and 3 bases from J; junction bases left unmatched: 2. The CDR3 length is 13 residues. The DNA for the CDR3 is TGCGCCAGCAGCTCCGGACAGGGCTACGAGCAGTACTTC. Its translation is CASSSGQGYEQYF.

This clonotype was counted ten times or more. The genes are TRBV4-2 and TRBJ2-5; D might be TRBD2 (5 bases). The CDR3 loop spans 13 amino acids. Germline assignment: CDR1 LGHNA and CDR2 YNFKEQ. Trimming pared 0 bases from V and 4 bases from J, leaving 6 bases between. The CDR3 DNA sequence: TGTGCCAGCAGCCAAGAACTAGGAGAGACCCAGTACTTC. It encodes CASSQELGETQYF.

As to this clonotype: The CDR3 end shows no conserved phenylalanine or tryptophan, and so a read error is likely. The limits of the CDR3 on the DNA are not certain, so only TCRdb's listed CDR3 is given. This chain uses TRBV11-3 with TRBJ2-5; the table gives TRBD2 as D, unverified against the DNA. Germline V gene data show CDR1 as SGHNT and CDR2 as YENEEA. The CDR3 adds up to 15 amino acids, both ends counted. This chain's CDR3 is CASIATIGRRETRYS.

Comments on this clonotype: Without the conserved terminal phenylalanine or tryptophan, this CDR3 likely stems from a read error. The CDR3 is CASSLAGRPTVNTEAFL. The CDR3 region has the DNA TGTGCCAGCAGCTTAGCGGGCCGCCCGACAGTGAACACCGAAGCTTTCTTA. The chain is built from TRBV11-3 and TRBJ1-1; D perhaps matches TRBD1 (5 bases). Germline CDR1 is SGHNT and CDR2 is YENEEA. This CDR3 is 17 amino acids long.

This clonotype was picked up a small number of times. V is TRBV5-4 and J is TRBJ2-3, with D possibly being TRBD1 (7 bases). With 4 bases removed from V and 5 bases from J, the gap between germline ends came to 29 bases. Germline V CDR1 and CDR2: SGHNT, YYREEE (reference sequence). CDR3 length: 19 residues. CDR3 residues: CASSPKRQGGLRGVDTQYF. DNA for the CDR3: TGTGCCAGCAGCCCCAAGAGGCAGGGGGGACTTAGGGGGGTAGATACGCAGTATTTT.

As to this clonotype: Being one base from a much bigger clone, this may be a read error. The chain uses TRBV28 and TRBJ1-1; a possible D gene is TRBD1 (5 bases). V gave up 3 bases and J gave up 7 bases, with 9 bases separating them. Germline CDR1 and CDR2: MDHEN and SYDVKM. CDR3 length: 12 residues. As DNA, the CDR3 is TGTGCCAGCAGTTTGGGGCACAGTGAAGCTTTCTTT. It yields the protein CASSLGHSEAFF. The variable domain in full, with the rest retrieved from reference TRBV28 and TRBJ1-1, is DVKVTQSSRYLVKRTGEKVFLECVQDMDHENMFWYRQDPGLGLRLIYFSYDVKMKEKGDIPEGYSVSREKKERFSLILESASTNQTSMYLCASSLGHSEAFFGQGTRLTVV.